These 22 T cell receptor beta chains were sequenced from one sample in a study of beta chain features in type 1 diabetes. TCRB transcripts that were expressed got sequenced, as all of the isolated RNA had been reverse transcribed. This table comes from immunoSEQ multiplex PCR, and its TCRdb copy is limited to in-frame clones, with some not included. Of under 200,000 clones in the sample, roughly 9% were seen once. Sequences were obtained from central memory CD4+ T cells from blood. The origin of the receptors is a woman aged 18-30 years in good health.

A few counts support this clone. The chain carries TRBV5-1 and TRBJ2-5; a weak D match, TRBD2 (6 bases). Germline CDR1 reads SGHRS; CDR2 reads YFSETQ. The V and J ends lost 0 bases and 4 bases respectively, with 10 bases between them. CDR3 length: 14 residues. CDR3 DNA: TGCGCCAGCAGCTTGGGAGATAGCGGAGAGACCCAGTACTTC. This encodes CASSLGDSGETQYF.

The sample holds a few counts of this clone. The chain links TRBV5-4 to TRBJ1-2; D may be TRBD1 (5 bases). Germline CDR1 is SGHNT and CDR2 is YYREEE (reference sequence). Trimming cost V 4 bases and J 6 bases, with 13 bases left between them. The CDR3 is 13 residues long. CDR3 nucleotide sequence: TGTGCCAGCAGCATCACGTGGGGGGATGGCTACACCTTC. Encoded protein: CASSITWGDGYTF.

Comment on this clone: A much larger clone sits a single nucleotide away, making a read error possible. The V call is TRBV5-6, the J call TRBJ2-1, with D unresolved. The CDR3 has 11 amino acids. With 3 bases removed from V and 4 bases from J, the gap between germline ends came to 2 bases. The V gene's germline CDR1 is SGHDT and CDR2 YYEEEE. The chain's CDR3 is CASSSYNEQFF. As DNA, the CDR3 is TGTGCCAGCAGCTCGTACAATGAGCAGTTCTTC.

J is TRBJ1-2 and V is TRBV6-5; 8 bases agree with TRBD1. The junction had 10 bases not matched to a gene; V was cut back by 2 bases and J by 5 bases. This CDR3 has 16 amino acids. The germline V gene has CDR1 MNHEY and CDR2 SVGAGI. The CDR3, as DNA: TGTGCCAGCAGTTACGGAAGCAGGGGGCGCGGGTATGGCTACACCTTC. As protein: CASSYGSRGRGYGYTF.

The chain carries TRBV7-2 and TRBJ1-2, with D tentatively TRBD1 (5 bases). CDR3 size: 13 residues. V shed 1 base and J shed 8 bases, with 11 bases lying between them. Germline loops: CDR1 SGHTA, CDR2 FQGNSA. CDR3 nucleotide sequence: TGTGCCAGCAGCTTAGGGGGCCGGGCGGGCTACACCTTC. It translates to CASSLGGRAGYTF.

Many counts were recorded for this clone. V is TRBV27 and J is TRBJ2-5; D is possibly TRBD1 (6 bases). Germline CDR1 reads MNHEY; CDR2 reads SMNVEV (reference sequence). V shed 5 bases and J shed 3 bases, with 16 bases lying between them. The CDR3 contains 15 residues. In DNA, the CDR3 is TGTGCCAGCAGTCCGAGGACCGACAGGAAAGAGACCCAGTACTTC. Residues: CASSPRTDRKETQYF.

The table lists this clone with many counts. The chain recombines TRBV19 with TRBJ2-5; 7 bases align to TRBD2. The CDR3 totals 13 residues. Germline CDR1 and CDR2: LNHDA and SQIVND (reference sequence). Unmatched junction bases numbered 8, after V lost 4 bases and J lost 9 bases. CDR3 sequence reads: CASSTDEGGAQYF. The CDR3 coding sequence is TGTGCCAGTAGTACGGACGAGGGAGGGGCCCAGTACTTC.

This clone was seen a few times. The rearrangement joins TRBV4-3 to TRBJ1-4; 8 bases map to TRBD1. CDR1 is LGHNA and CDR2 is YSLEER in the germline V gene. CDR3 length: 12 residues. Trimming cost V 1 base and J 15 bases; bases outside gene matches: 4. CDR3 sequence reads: CASSQVMDRVFF. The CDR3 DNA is TGCGCCAGCAGCCAAGTCATGGACAGGGTGTTTTTT.

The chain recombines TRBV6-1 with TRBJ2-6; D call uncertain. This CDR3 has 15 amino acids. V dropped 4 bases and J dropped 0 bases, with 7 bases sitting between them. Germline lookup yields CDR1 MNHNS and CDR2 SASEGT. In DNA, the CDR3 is TGTGCCAGCAGTGTACAGAGCTCTGGGGCCAACGTCCTGACTTTC. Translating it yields CASSVQSSGANVLTF.

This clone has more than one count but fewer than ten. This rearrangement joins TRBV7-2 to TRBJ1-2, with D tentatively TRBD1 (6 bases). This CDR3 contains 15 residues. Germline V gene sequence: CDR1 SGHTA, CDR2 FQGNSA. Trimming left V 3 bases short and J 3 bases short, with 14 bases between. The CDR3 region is CASSFDLGGDYGYTF. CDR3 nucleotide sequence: TGTGCCAGCAGCTTTGATCTAGGGGGGGACTATGGCTACACCTTC.

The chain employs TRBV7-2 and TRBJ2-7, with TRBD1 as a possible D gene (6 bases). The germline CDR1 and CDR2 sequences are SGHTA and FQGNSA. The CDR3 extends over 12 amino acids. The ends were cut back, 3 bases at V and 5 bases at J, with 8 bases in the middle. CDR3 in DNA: TGTGCCAGCAGCTTTGCAGGGGACGAGCAGTACTTC. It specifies CASSFAGDEQYF. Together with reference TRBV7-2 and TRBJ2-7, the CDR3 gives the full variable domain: GAGVSQSPSNKVTEKGKDVELRCDPISGHTALYWYRQSLGQGLEFLIYFQGNSAPDKSGLPSDRFSAERTGGSVSTLTIQRTQQEDSAVYLCASSFAGDEQYFGPGTRLTVT.

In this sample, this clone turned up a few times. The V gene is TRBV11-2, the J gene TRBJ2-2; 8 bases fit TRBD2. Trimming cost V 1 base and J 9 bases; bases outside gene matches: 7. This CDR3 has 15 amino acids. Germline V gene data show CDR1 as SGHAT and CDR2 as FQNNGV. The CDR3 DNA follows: TGTGCCAGCAGCTTAGGACGGGAGGGCCCCCGGGAGCTGTTTTTT. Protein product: CASSLGREGPRELFF.

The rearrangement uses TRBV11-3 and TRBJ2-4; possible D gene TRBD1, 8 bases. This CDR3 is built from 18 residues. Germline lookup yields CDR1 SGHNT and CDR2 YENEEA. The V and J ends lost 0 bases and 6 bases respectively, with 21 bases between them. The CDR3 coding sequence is TGTGCCAGCAGCTTAGACCAGGGGGGGACAGGCCCCCTAAACATTCAGTACTTC. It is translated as CASSLDQGGTGPLNIQYF.

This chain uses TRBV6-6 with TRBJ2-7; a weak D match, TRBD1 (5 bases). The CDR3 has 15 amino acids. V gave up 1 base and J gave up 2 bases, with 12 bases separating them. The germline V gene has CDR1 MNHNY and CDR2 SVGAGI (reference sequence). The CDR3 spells CASSYFPTVTYEQYF. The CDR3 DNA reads TGTGCCAGCAGTTACTTCCCGACAGTTACCTACGAGCAGTACTTC.

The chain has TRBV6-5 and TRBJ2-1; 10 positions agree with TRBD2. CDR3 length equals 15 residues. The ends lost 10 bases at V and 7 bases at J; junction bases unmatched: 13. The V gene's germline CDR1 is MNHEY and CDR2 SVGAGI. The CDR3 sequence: CATSNKRGGLNEQFF. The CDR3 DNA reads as TGTGCCACCTCCAACAAGCGGGGGGGCCTGAATGAGCAGTTCTTC.

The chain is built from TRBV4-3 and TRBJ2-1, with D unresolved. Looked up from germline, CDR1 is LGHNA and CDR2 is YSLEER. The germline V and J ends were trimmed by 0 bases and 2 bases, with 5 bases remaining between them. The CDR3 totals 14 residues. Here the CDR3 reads CASSQDTAYNEQFF. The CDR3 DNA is TGCGCCAGCAGCCAAGATACGGCCTACAATGAGCAGTTCTTC.

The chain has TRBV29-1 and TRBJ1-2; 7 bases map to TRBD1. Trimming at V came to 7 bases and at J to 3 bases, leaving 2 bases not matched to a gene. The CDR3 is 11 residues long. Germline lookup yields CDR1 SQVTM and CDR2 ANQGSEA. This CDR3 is CSEGTDYGYTF. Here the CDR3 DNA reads TGCAGCGAGGGGACAGACTATGGCTACACCTTC.

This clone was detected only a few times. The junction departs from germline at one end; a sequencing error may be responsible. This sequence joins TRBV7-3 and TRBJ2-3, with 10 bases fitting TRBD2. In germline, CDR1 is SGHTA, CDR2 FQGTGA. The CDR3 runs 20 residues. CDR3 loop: CASSLSAPCLAGEGTDTQYF. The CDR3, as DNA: TGTGCCAGCAGCTTATCGGCCCCGTGCCTAGCGGGAGAAGGCACCGATACGCAGTATTTT.

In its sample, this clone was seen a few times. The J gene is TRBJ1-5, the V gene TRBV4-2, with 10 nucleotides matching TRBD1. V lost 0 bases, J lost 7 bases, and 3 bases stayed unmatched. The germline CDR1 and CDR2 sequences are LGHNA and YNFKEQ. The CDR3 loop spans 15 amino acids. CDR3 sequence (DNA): TGTGCCAGCAGCCAAGATGCGACAGGGGGCCAGCCCCAGCATTTT. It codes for CASSQDATGGQPQHF.

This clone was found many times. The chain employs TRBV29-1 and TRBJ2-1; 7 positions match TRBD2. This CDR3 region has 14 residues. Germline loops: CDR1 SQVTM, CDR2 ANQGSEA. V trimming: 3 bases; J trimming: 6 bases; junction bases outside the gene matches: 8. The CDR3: CSVDVAGSFNEQFF. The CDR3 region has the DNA TGCAGCGTTGATGTAGCGGGTAGTTTCAATGAGCAGTTCTTC.

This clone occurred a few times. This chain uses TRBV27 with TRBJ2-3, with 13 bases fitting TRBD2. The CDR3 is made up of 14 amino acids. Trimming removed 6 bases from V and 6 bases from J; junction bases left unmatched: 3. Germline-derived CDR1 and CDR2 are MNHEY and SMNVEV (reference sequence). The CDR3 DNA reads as TGTGCCAGCAGACTAGCGGGAGGGTCGGATACGCAGTATTTT. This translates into CASRLAGGSDTQYF.

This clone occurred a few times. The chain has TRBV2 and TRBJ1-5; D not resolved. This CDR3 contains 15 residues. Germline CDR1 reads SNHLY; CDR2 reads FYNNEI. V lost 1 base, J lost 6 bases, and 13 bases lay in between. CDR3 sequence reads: CASSEEAGSSQPQHF. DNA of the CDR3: TGTGCCAGCAGTGAAGAGGCGGGGAGTAGTCAGCCCCAGCATTTT.